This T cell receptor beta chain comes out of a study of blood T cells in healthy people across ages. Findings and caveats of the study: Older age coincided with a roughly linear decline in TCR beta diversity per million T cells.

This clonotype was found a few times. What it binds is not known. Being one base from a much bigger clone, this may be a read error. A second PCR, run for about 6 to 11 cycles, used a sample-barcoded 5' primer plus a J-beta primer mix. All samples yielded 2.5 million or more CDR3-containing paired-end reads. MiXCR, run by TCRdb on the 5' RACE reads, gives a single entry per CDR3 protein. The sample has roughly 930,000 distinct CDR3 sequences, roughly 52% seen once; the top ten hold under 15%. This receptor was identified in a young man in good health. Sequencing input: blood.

The CDR3 coding sequence is TGTGCCAGCAGGGCAGGGACAGGGGATCGCGAGCAGTACTTC. Translation gives CASRAGTGDREQYF. This chain uses TRBV6-5 with TRBJ2-7, with 10 nucleotides matching TRBD1. The germline CDR1 and CDR2 sequences are MNHEY and SVGAGI. With 6 bases clipped from V and 6 bases from J, the junction kept 8 bases outside the gene matches. The CDR3 extends over 14 amino acids.